This T cell receptor (beta chain) was sequenced during a study of blood T cell repertoires in COVID-19. Study-level information: Researchers got acute and convalescent COVID-19 samples from the United States, Italy and Spain. T cells, B-cell-depleted T cells, or PBMCs provided the cDNA or gDNA that served as material.

This clone was recorded only once. Original processing methods: Estimation of nucleated cell counts was performed using reference gene primer amplification. Method: immunoSEQ multiplex PCR; TCRdb's copy keeps in-frame clones and lacks some. Clone size and V and J calls were adopted from that table, with D and trimming inferred from the DNA. The sample gives about 210,000 clones, about 92% of which show up once; 1.2% is in the top ten. Germline CDR1 MNHEY, CDR2 SVGAGI. The V gene end was trimmed by 2 bases and the J gene end by 2 bases; junction bases not matched to a gene: 4. The CDR3 contains 16 residues.

What was sequenced was peripheral blood. V and J are TRBV6-5 and TRBJ1-5; TRBD1 agrees at 9 bases. The source is a man aged 25 to 40 with acute or convalescent COVID-19. The CDR3 DNA reads as TGTGCCAGCAGTTACCTGGGACAGGGAGGCAATCAGCCCCAGCATTTT. Translating gives CASSYLGQGGNQPQHF.